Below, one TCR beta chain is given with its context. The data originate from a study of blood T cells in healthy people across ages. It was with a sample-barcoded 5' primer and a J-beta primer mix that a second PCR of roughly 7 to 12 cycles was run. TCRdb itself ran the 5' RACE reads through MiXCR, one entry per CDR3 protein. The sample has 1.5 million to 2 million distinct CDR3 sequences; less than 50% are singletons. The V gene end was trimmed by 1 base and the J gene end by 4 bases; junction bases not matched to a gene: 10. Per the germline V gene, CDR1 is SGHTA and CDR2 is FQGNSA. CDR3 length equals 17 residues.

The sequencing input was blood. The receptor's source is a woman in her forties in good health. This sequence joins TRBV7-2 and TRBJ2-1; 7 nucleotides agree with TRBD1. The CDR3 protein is CASSLGVPRGQYNEQFF. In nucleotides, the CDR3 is TGTGCCAGCAGCTTAGGAGTGCCGAGGGGACAGTACAATGAGCAGTTCTTC.